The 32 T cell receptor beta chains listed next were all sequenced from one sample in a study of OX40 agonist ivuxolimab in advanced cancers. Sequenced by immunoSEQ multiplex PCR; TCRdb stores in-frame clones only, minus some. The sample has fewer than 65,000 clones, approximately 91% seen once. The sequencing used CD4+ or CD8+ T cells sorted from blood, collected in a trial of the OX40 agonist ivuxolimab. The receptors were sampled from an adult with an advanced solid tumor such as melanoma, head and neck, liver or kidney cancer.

The CDR3 DNA follows: TGTGCCAGCAGCTTGGGGGAAGGGCCATGGTATTTT. This sequence encodes CASSLGEGPWYF. V gene TRBV7-9 combines with J gene TRBJ2-3, with D possibly being TRBD1 or TRBD2 (5 bases each). Trimming removed 3 bases at V and 14 bases at J, with 15 bases between. Per germline, CDR1 SEHNR and CDR2 FQNEAQ (reference sequence). The CDR3 has 12 amino acids.

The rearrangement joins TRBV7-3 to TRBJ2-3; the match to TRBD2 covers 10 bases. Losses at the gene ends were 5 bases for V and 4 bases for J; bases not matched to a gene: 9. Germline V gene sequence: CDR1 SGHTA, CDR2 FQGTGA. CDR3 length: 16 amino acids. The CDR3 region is CASSALAGGGPDTQYF. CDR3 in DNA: TGTGCCAGCAGCGCCTTAGCGGGAGGAGGTCCAGATACGCAGTATTTT. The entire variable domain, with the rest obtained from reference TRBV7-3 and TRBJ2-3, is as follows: GAGVSQTPSNKVTEKGKYVELRCDPISGHTALYWYRQSLGQGPEFLIYFQGTGAADDSGLPNDRFFAVRPEGSVSTLKIQRTERGDSAVYLCASSALAGGGPDTQYFGPGTRLTVL.

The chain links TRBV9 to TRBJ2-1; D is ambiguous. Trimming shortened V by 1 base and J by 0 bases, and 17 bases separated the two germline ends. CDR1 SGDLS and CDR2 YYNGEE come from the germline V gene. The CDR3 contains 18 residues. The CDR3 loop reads CASSVSPGRSASYNEQFF. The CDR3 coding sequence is TGTGCCAGCAGCGTATCCCCAGGTAGGAGCGCCTCCTACAATGAGCAGTTCTTC. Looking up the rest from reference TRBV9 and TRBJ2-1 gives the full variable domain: DSGVTQTPKHLITATGQRVTLRCSPRSGDLSVYWYQQSLDQGLQFLIQYYNGEERAKGNILERFSAQQFPDLHSELNLSSLELGDSALYFCASSVSPGRSASYNEQFFGPGTRLTVL.

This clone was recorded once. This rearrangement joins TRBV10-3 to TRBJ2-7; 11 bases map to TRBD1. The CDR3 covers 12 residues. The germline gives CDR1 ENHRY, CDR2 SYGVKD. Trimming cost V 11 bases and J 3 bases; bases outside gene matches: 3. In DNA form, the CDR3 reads TGTGCCGCGGGACAGGGGGTCTACGAGCAGTACTTC. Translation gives CAAGQGVYEQYF.

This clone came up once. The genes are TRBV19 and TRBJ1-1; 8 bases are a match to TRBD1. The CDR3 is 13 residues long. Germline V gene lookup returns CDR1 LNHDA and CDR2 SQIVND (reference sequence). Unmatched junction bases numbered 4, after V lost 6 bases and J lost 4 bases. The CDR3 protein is CASSDRGRTEAFF. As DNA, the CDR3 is TGTGCCAGTAGCGACAGGGGCCGCACTGAAGCTTTCTTT.

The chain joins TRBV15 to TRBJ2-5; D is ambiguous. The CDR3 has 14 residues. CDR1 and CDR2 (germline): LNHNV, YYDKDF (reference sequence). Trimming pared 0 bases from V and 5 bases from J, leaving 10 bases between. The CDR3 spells CATSREGRRETQYF. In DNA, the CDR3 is TGTGCCACCAGCAGAGAAGGTCGGCGCGAGACCCAGTACTTC.

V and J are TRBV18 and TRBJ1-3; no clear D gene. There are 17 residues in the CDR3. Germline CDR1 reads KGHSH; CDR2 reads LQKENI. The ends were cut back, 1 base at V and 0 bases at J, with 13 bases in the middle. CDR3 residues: CASSPLLSEISGNTIYF. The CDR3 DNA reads TGTGCCAGCTCACCACTTTTGTCCGAAATCTCTGGAAACACCATATATTTT. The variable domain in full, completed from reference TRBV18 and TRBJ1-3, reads NAGVMQNPRHLVRRRGQEARLRCSPMKGHSHVYWYRQLPEEGLKFMVYLQKENIIDESGMPKERFSAEFPKEGPSILRIQQVVRGDSAAYFCASSPLLSEISGNTIYFGEGSWLTVV.

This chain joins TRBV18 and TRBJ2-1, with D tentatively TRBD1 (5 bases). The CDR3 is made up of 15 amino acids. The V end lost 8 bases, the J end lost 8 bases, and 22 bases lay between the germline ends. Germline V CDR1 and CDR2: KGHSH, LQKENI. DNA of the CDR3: TGTGCCAGCCCGGGCCCCTTATGGCAGGGTGATGAGCAGTTCTTC. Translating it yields CASPGPLWQGDEQFF.

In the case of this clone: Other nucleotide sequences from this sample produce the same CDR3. DNA of the CDR3: TGTGCCAGCAGCCCATGGACCTCCCCAGAGACCCAGTACTTC. The encoded protein is CASSPWTSPETQYF. The gene calls are TRBV5-4 and TRBJ2-5; D gene ambiguous. In germline, CDR1 is SGHNT, CDR2 YYREEE (reference sequence). V lost 4 bases and J 4 bases, leaving 14 bases between the germline ends. CDR3 length: 14 residues.

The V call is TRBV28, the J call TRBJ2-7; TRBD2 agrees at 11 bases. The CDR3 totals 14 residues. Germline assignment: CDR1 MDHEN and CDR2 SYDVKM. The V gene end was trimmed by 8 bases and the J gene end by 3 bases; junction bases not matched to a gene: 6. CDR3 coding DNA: TGTGCCAGCGGCCTAGCGGGGGGACTCTACGAGCAGTACTTC. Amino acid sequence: CASGLAGGLYEQYF.

The CDR3 sequence is CASSRTGISPGNTIYF. As DNA, the CDR3 is TGTGCCAGCAGCCGGACAGGGATCTCTCCTGGAAACACCATATATTTT. This chain joins TRBV11-2 and TRBJ1-3; 8 nucleotides align to TRBD1. This CDR3 has 16 residues. V lost 5 bases to trimming and J lost 2 bases; unmatched junction nucleotides: 8. Germline V gene sequence: CDR1 SGHAT, CDR2 FQNNGV. Filled out from reference TRBV11-2 and TRBJ1-3, the complete variable domain reads EAGVAQSPRYKIIEKRQSVAFWCNPISGHATLYWYQQILGQGPKLLIQFQNNGVVDDSQLPKDRFSAERLKGVDSTLKIQPAKLEDSAVYLCASSRTGISPGNTIYFGEGSWLTVV.

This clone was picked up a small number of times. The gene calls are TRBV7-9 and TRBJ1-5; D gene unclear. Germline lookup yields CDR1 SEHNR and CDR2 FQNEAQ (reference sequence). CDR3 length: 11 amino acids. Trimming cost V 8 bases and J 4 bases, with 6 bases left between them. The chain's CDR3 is CASGDNQPQHF. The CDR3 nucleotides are TGTGCCAGCGGGGATAATCAGCCCCAGCATTTT.

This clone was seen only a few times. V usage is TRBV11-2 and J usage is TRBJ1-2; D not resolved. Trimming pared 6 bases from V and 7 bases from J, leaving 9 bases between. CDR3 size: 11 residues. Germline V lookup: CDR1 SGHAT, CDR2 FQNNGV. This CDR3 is CASSLRGGYTF. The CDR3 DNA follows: TGTGCCAGCAGTCTACGAGGTGGCTACACCTTC.

The CDR3, as DNA: TGTGCCAGCAGTTTTTCGCCGGGCTCCTACAATGAGCAGTTCTTC. Protein product: CASSFSPGSYNEQFF. This chain uses TRBV27 with TRBJ2-1; D is unresolved. V lost 3 bases to trimming and J lost 0 bases, with 9 bases between them. Germline CDR1 and CDR2: MNHEY and SMNVEV (reference sequence). This CDR3 has 15 residues.

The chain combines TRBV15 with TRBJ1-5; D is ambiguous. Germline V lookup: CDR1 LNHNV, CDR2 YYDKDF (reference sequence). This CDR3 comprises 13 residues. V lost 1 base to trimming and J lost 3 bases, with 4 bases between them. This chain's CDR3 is CATSRGDNQPQHF. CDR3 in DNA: TGTGCCACCAGCAGAGGGGACAATCAGCCCCAGCATTTT.

CDR3 DNA: TGTGCCAGCAGCAAAGACAGCAGCGTCGGAAACGAGCAGTACTTC. Its protein product is CASSKDSSVGNEQYF. The chain carries TRBV21-1 and TRBJ2-7. TRBV21-1 is assigned pseudogene status. This CDR3 spans 15 amino acids.

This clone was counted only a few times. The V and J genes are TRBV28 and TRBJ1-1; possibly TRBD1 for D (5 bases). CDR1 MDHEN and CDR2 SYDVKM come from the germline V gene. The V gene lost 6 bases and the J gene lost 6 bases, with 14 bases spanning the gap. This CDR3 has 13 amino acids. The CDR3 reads CASSRGGGPEAFF. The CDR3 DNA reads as TGTGCCAGCAGCCGGGGGGGAGGGCCTGAAGCTTTCTTT.

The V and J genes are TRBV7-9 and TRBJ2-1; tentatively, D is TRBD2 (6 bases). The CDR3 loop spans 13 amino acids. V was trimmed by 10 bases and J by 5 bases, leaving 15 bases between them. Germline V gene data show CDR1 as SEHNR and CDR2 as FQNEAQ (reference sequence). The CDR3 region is CATLSSGDNEQFF. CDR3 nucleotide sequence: TGTGCCACCCTATCCTCGGGGGACAATGAGCAGTTCTTC.

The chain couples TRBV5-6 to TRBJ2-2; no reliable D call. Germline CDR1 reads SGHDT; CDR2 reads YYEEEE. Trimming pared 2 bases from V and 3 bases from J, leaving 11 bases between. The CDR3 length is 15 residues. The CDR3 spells CASSLLTPHTGELFF. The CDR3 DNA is TGTGCCAGCAGCTTATTGACACCTCACACCGGGGAGCTGTTTTTT.

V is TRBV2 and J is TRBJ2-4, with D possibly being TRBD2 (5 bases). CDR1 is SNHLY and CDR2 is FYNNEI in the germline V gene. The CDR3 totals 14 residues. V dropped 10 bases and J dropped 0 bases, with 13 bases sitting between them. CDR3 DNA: TGTGCCACAGAGGCGGGTGGAGCCAAAAACATTCAGTACTTC. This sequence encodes CATEAGGAKNIQYF.

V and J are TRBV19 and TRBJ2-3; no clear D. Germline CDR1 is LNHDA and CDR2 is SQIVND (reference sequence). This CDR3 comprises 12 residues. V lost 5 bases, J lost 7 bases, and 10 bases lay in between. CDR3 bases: TGTGCCAGTAGTGCGGTGTGGAATACGCAGTATTTT. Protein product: CASSAVWNTQYF.

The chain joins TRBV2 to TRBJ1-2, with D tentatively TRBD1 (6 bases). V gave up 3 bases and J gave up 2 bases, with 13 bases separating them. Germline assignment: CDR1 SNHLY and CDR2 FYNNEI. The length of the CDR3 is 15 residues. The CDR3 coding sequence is TGTGCCAGCAGTGATACAGGGAAGGGAAACTATGGCTACACCTTC. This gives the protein CASSDTGKGNYGYTF.

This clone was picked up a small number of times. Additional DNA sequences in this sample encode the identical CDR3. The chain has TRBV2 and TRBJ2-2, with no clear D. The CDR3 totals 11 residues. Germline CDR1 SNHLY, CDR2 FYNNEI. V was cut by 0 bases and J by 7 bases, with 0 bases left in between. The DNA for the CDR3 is TGTGCCAGCAGTGAAGCCGGGGAGCTGTTTTTT. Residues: CASSEAGELFF.

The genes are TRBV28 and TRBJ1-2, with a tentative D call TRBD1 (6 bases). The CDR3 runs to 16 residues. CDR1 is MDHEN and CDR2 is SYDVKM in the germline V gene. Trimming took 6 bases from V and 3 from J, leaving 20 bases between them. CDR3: CASSPGTRVVYYGYTF. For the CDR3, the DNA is TGTGCCAGCAGCCCCGGGACACGGGTCGTCTACTATGGCTACACCTTC.

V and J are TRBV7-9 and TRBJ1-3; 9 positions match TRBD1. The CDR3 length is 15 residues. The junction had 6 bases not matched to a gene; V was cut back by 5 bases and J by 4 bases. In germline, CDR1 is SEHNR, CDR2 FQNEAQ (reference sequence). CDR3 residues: CASSPGTGTGNTIYF. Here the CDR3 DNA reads TGTGCCAGCAGCCCCGGGACAGGGACAGGAAACACCATATATTTT.

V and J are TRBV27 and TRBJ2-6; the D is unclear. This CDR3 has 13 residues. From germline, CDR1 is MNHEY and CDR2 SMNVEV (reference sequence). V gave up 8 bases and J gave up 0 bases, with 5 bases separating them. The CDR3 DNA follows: TGTGCCAGCCGCAGCTCTGGGGCCAACGTCCTGACTTTC. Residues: CASRSSGANVLTF.

CDR3 coding DNA: TGCGCCAGCAGCAGGACCCTTAGCGGCCCTAGCACAGATACGCAGTATTTT. Its protein product is CASSRTLSGPSTDTQYF. The genes are TRBV5-1 and TRBJ2-3; perhaps TRBD2 as D (6 bases). The CDR3 covers 17 residues. Trimming pared 4 bases from V and 0 bases from J, leaving 18 bases between. Germline assignment: CDR1 SGHRS and CDR2 YFSETQ.

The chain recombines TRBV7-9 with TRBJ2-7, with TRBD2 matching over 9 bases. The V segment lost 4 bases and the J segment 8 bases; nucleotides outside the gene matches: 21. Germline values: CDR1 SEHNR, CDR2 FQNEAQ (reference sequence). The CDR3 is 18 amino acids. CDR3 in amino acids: CASSSDPSGRKMRSQQYF. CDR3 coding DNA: TGTGCCAGCAGCTCAGACCCCAGCGGGAGGAAAATGCGTTCCCAGCAGTACTTC.

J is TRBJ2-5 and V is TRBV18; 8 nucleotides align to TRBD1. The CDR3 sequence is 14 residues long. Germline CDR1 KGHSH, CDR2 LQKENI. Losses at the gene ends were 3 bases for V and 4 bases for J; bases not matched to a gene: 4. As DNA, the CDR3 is TGTGCCAGCTCACCCGGACAGGGATCAGAGACCCAGTACTTC. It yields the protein CASSPGQGSETQYF.

The DNA for the CDR3 is TGCGCCAGCAGATCCACCGGGACAGTGAACACTGAAGCTTTCTTT. Its protein is CASRSTGTVNTEAFF. The rearrangement joins TRBV5-1 to TRBJ1-1; 7 nucleotides agree with TRBD1. The CDR3 covers 15 residues. Trimming removed 5 bases from V and 0 bases from J; junction bases left unmatched: 7. Germline assignment: CDR1 SGHRS and CDR2 YFSETQ.

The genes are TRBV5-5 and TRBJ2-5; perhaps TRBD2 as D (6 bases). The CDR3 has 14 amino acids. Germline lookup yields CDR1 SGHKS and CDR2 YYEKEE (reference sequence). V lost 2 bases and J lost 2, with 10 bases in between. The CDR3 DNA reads TGTGCCAGCAGCTTCCAGACTAGACAAGAGACCCAGTACTTC. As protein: CASSFQTRQETQYF.

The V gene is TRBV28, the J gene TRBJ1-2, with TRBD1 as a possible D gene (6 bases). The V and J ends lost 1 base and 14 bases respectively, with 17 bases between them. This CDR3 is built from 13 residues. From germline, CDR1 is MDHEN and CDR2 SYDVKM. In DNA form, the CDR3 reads TGTGCCAGCAGTTTATCCAATGCGGACAGCTTTACCTTC. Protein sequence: CASSLSNADSFTF.